This T cell receptor (beta chain) was found in a study of T cell responses to AZD1222 COVID-19 vaccine. As for the study in general: Both about-4-week and about-12-week second-dose recipients were combined. Study-wide results and caveats: The donors showed a predominance of white British ancestry and of females, with possible underestimation of clonal diversity.

The V gene lost 4 bases and the J gene lost 3 bases, with 4 bases spanning the gap. In germline, CDR1 is SGHAT, CDR2 FQNNGV. There are 12 residues in the CDR3. Using immunoSEQ multiplex PCR, the repertoire was profiled, and TCRdb retains in-frame clones only, with some absent. The sample includes some 140,000 clones, 92% of them seen just once. A word on this clone: What it recognizes is unknown.

The gene calls are TRBV11-2 and TRBJ1-5, with D unresolved. The clonotype comes from an adult in good health. The material sequenced was peripheral blood, taken on day 0 of AZD1222 vaccination. CDR3 sequence (DNA): TGTGCCAGCAGCTACCTCAATCAGCCCCAGCATTTT. It encodes CASSYLNQPQHF.